The sequence of this TCR beta chain was determined in a study of blood T cell repertoires in COVID-19 (TCRdb year 2020). Regarding the study in general: Samples covering the acute and convalescent phases of COVID-19 were provided by collaborators in the United States, Italy and Spain. The material from the prospective study consisted of cDNA or gDNA derived from T cells, B-cell-depleted T cells, or PBMCs. Subjects who had been exposed to COVID-19, were actively infected with it, or had recovered from it provided the deeply sampled blood TCRbeta repertoires that made up the dataset. The repertoires were released in a freely available public database intended as a resource for research on the immune response to SARS-CoV-2. Samples came from the ongoing ImmuneRACE study (first 160 participants) plus 1,254 subjects from 6 global collaborators. The sample metadata nearly always contained a de-identified subject ID, COVID-19 status, age in years and sex. Where HLA class I and class II types were available, the types were taken from metadata supplied by the sample provider, not from assay-based typing.

The CDR3 runs 13 amino acids, cysteine and phenylalanine included. Just CDR3 DNA is preserved here, 39 bases in frame from base 1. Via the germline V gene, CDR1 is SGDLS and CDR2 YYNGEE. V is cut by 3 bases and J by 3 bases, and the space between the germline ends is 7 bases. The immunoSEQ Assay, a bias-controlled multiplex PCR, was used to amplify TCRbeta CDR3 regions from genomic DNA. The authors processed their data as follows. The number of nucleated cells in each sample was estimated from the amplification of reference gene primers within the assay. To quantify the absolute abundance of each unique TCRbeta CDR3 rearrangement, sequence reads were collapsed and filtered. For each sample, productive Simpson clonality was calculated by taking the square root of Simpson's diversity index across productive rearrangements. TCRdb took over this immuneACCESS table, retaining in-frame rearrangements with V and J assigned. Such tables are incomplete; in checked studies, under half of the missing clones stem from an unresolved V gene, and the remainder is unexplained. The DNA was the basis for D and trimming; V, J and clone size are from that table. This sample gives a few hundred thousand clones in total; 75% to 90% of them show up just once. About 7.6% of the sample is in the top ten clones.

Study-wide findings and limitations: How much clinical and demographic metadata was included differed by source and by participant, and the metadata was provided uncurated.

As for this clone: Which antigen it targets is not known. The input lacks base qualities; no much larger clone sits a single base away.

At one collaborating source in Seattle, patients were enrolled during active infection and were followed longitudinally through the course of disease. The collaborating institutions used their own protocols to collect whole blood in K2EDTA tubes. For TCRbeta analysis, collaborator samples were shipped as frozen whole blood, as isolated PBMCs, or as DNA extracted from either sample type. The chain joins TRBV9 to TRBJ2-1, with TRBD1 tentatively as D gene (6 bases match). This TCR came from a woman aged 55-75 years with COVID-19, enrolled during active disease. The sequenced sample consisted of peripheral blood. The sequence in DNA is TGTGCCAGCAGCGAAGGGGGCTACAATGAGCAGTTCTTC. The encoded protein is CASSEGGYNEQFF.